One and the same sample provided the 11 T cell receptor beta chains below, sequenced in a study of blood T cell repertoires in COVID-19. The repertoire was sequenced with immunoSEQ multiplex PCR; TCRdb's copy has only in-frame clones and lacks some. The sample consists of approximately 180,000 clones, 87% of them appearing once. Sequenced sample: peripheral blood. These receptors all stem from a man aged 55 to 69 with active or convalescent COVID-19.

The chain has TRBV7-2 and TRBJ2-7; possible D gene TRBD1, 5 bases. V shed 3 bases and J shed 2 bases, with 26 bases lying between them. Germline V gene sequence: CDR1 SGHTA, CDR2 FQGNSA. The CDR3 runs 19 residues. CDR3 DNA sequence: TGTGCCAGCAGCTTCGGGCCCCAGGGATCTTACTCTTATCCCTACGAGCAGTACTTC. It specifies CASSFGPQGSYSYPYEQYF. Full variable domain (rest looked up from reference TRBV7-2 and TRBJ2-7): GAGVSQSPSNKVTEKGKDVELRCDPISGHTALYWYRQSLGQGLEFLIYFQGNSAPDKSGLPSDRFSAERTGGSVSTLTIQRTQQEDSAVYLCASSFGPQGSYSYPYEQYFGPGTRLTVT.

The genes are TRBV11-1 and TRBJ2-3; weak D call: TRBD2 (5 bases). Germline V CDR1 and CDR2: SGHAT, FQDESV (reference sequence). Trimming shortened V by 0 bases and J by 0 bases, and 16 bases separated the two germline ends. This CDR3 is built from 18 residues. CDR3 DNA sequence: TGTGCCAGCAGCTTAGCAATATGGCAGCGGACTAGCACAGATACGCAGTATTTT. Residues: CASSLAIWQRTSTDTQYF.

This clone was detected only once. This chain joins TRBV28 and TRBJ2-2; 9 bases agree with TRBD1. Unmatched junction bases numbered 9, after V lost 5 bases and J lost 5 bases. CDR1 is MDHEN, CDR2 SYDVKM, per germline. CDR3 length: 16 amino acids. CDR3 in amino acids: CASSPTGGGSTGELFF. As DNA, the CDR3 is TGTGCCAGCAGTCCTACAGGGGGCGGGTCGACCGGGGAGCTGTTTTTT.

The chain employs TRBV28 and TRBJ1-1, with D possibly being TRBD1 (5 bases). Trimming cost V 3 bases and J 5 bases, with 13 bases left between them. This CDR3 has 14 amino acids. The V gene's germline CDR1 is MDHEN and CDR2 SYDVKM. The CDR3 is CASSLVGGVTEAFF. CDR3 nucleotides: TGTGCCAGCAGTTTGGTGGGGGGGGTGACTGAAGCTTTCTTT.

The rearrangement joins TRBV29-1 to TRBJ1-1; no reliable D call. The CDR3 runs to 11 residues. Trimming took 3 bases from V and 4 from J, leaving 6 bases between them. Germline CDR1 and CDR2: SQVTM and ANQGSEA. The CDR3 spells CSVEAVTEAFF. In DNA, the CDR3 is TGCAGCGTTGAGGCTGTCACTGAAGCTTTCTTT. Full variable domain (missing parts from reference TRBV29-1 and TRBJ1-1): SAVISQKPSRDICQRGTSLTIQCQVDSQVTMMFWYRQQPGQSLTLIATANQGSEATYESGFVIDKFPISRPNLTFSTLTVSNMSPEDSSIYLCSVEAVTEAFFGQGTRLTVV.

A note on this clone: This CDR3 is also generated by other DNA sequences in the sample. The J gene is TRBJ1-1, the V gene TRBV19; TRBD1 is a possible D gene (6 bases). This CDR3 is built from 13 residues. The V gene's germline CDR1 is LNHDA and CDR2 SQIVND (reference sequence). V was pared by 5 bases and J by 1 base, with 8 bases between. The CDR3 region is CASSLTGNTEAFF. CDR3 bases: TGTGCCAGTAGTCTGACAGGGAACACTGAAGCTTTCTTT.

V gene TRBV5-1 combines with J gene TRBJ1-2, with 9 positions matching TRBD1. The CDR3 length is 14 residues. The germline gives CDR1 SGHRS, CDR2 YFSETQ. V gave up 4 bases and J gave up 5 bases; unmatched junction bases: 6. The DNA for the CDR3 is TGCGCCAGCAGCCCGGGACAGGGACCGTATGGCTACACCTTC. Protein product: CASSPGQGPYGYTF.

The rearrangement uses TRBV5-4 and TRBJ1-2; D is ambiguous. The CDR3 consists of 13 residues. Per germline, CDR1 SGHNT and CDR2 YYREEE (reference sequence). V was shortened by 2 bases and J by 4 bases, with 9 bases between the two germline ends. The CDR3 reads CASSLDSVYGYTF. Written as DNA, the CDR3 is TGTGCCAGCAGCTTAGACTCGGTCTATGGCTACACCTTC.

The chain is built from TRBV6-5 and TRBJ1-1, with D tentatively TRBD1 (6 bases). Germline CDR1 MNHEY, CDR2 SVGAGI. V was cut by 1 base and J by 1 base, with 10 bases left in between. CDR3 length equals 15 residues. CDR3 loop: CASSYYREANTEAFF. As DNA, the CDR3 is TGTGCCAGCAGTTACTACAGGGAAGCGAACACTGAAGCTTTCTTT.

The genes are TRBV2 and TRBJ1-2, with unresolved D. CDR1 is SNHLY and CDR2 is FYNNEI in the germline V gene. Trimming left V 7 bases short and J 2 bases short, with 8 bases between. This CDR3 has 12 amino acids. The CDR3 coding sequence is TGTGCCAGCAAGGAGGACAACTATGGCTACACCTTC. This gives the protein CASKEDNYGYTF.

The chain recombines TRBV6-5 with TRBJ1-2; D perhaps matches TRBD1 (5 bases). Trimming took 6 bases from V and 4 from J, leaving 12 bases between them. The CDR3 has 13 residues. CDR1 MNHEY and CDR2 SVGAGI come from the germline V gene. DNA of the CDR3: TGTGCCAGCAGCCAAGGGGTGTTCTATGGCTACACCTTC. It translates to CASSQGVFYGYTF.